The clone carrying this T cell receptor (beta chain) was picked up a small number of times. The CDR3 has 17 amino acids. Germline CDR1 MGHRA, CDR2 YSYEKL. The trim removed 0 bases at V and 7 bases at J, leaving 12 bases unmatched. The sample belongs to a study of identical twins. Template switching introduced a universal primer site, and the cDNA bore unique molecular identifiers. TCRdb re-analysed the 5' RACE reads in MiXCR, keeping a single row per CDR3 protein. Of hundreds of thousands of distinct CDR3 sequences listed, 9% to 15% are singletons. The sample also formed part of further work on yellow fever vaccine responses in identical twins.

The rearrangement links TRBV4-1 to TRBJ2-1; TRBD2 aligns across 7 bases. Sequencing was performed on PBMCs. The clonotype comes from a woman aged 18-30 years in good health. The CDR3 bases are TGCGCCAGCAGCCAAGATGGGGACTACCTTTTCAAGAATGAGCAGTTCTTC. It specifies CASSQDGDYLFKNEQFF.